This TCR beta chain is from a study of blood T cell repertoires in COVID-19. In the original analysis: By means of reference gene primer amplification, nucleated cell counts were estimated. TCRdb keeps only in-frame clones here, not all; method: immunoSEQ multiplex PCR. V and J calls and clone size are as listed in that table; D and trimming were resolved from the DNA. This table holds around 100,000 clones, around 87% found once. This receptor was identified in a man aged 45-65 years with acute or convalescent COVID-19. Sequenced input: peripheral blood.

This CDR3 is CASSLGSYSNQPQHF. CDR3 DNA: TGTGCCAGCAGCTTAGGATCATACAGTAATCAGCCCCAGCATTTT. The chain recombines TRBV7-8 with TRBJ1-5; D remains unclear. This CDR3 is 15 amino acids long. V was clipped by 1 base and J by 4 bases, with 11 bases between them. The germline V gene has CDR1 SGHVS and CDR2 FQNEAQ.